A single sample gave rise to the 27 T cell receptor beta chains below, sequenced in a study of CD8 T cells in ankylosing spondylitis. TCRdb re-called the 5' RACE reads through MiXCR, storing one row per CDR3 protein. The table shows around 150,000 distinct CDR3 sequences, with approximately 48% occurring only once. The sequenced sample consisted of synovial fluid, either unsorted or a sorted T cell fraction (not recorded which). The receptor source for this set is a male donor with ankylosing spondylitis.

The chain combines TRBV2 with TRBJ2-5; unclear D gene. Trimming pared 4 bases from V and 5 bases from J, leaving 14 bases between. Germline values: CDR1 SNHLY, CDR2 FYNNEI. The CDR3 covers 14 residues. In DNA, the CDR3 is TGTGCCAGCAGTGGCGCCTTTGAAACGGAGACCCAGTACTTC. Amino acid sequence: CASSGAFETETQYF.

The V and J genes are TRBV20-1 and TRBJ1-1, with a weak D call TRBD1 (5 bases). The length of the CDR3 is 15 residues. V lost 0 bases, J lost 2 bases, and 13 bases lay in between. CDR1 is DFQATT, CDR2 SNEGSKA, per germline (reference sequence). CDR3 protein: CSARDLRGTNTEAFF. The CDR3 DNA reads as TGCAGTGCTAGAGATCTGCGAGGGACCAACACTGAAGCTTTCTTT.

The chain uses TRBV7-6 and TRBJ2-2; D unresolved. The V gene lost 2 bases and the J gene lost 1 base, with 14 bases spanning the gap. CDR1 and CDR2 from the germline V gene are SGHVS and FNYEAQ. The CDR3 loop spans 17 amino acids. In DNA form, the CDR3 reads TGTGCCAGCAGCTTAATATTTTGGACGGTGAACACCGGGGAGCTGTTTTTT. Residues: CASSLIFWTVNTGELFF. Full variable domain (outside the CDR3, taken from reference TRBV7-6 and TRBJ2-2): GAGVSQSPRYKVTKRGQDVALRCDPISGHVSLYWYRQALGQGPEFLTYFNYEAQQDKSGLPNDRFSAERPEGSISTLTIQRTEQRDSAMYRCASSLIFWTVNTGELFFGEGSRLTVL.

The V call is TRBV6-2 or TRBV6-3, the J call TRBJ2-2, with 7 bases aligning to TRBD1. The trim removed 11 bases at V and 3 bases at J, leaving 12 bases unmatched. The CDR3 is 15 residues long. Germline V gene data show CDR1 as MNHEY and CDR2 as SVGEGT. The CDR3 DNA reads TGTGCCGCCCGACAGGGTTTCCGCGACACCGGGGAGCTGTTTTTT. Residues: CAARQGFRDTGELFF.

The chain carries TRBV5-1 and TRBJ1-5; no definite D call. The CDR3 has 14 residues. Per the germline V gene, CDR1 is SGHRS and CDR2 is YFSETQ. V dropped 4 bases and J dropped 5 bases, with 13 bases sitting between them. The CDR3 nucleotides read TGCGCCAGCAGCGCGACCCTCGGGGATCAGCCCCAGCATTTT. It specifies CASSATLGDQPQHF.

This clonotype has a handful of counts. This rearrangement joins TRBV7-9 to TRBJ2-7; perhaps TRBD1 as D (5 bases). V was pared by 7 bases and J by 6 bases, with 19 bases between. There are 14 residues in the CDR3. The germline CDR1 and CDR2 sequences are SEHNR and FQNEAQ (reference sequence). In nucleotides, the CDR3 is TGTGCCAGCACCCCCCGGACACCCTCAGGCGAGCAGTACTTC. This sequence encodes CASTPRTPSGEQYF.

The rearrangement joins TRBV24-1 to TRBJ2-3; a weak D match, TRBD2 (7 bases). The germline CDR1 and CDR2 sequences are KGHDR and SFDVKD. The V end lost 2 bases, the J end lost 4 bases, and 27 bases lay between the germline ends. The CDR3 length is 20 residues. CDR3 bases: TGTGCCACCAGTGATTGGCGGGGGCGCGTGCGGGGAGCTAGCGCAGATACGCAGTATTTT. Translating gives CATSDWRGRVRGASADTQYF.

This clonotype occurred a few times. The chain combines TRBV5-4 with TRBJ1-6; D call uncertain. The CDR3 has 15 amino acids. V shed 3 bases and J shed 7 bases, with 14 bases lying between them. Germline CDR1 SGHNT, CDR2 YYREEE (reference sequence). The CDR3 nucleotides are TGTGCCAGCAGCTCGTACCTCGGGGAGAATTCACCCCTCCACTTT. Translation: CASSSYLGENSPLHF.

In its sample, this clonotype was seen a few times. The genes are TRBV29-1 and TRBJ2-7, with D possibly TRBD2 on 5 matching bases. This CDR3 is 13 amino acids long. Germline CDR1 reads SQVTM; CDR2 reads ANQGSEA. Trimming removed 5 bases at V and 2 bases at J, with 13 bases between. The CDR3 DNA reads TGCAGCGTTTTGTGGGAGTCCCCCTACGAGCAGTACTTC. Protein sequence: CSVLWESPYEQYF.

This clonotype was seen a few times. The chain is built from TRBV20-1 and TRBJ2-1; the D is unclear. This CDR3 has 15 residues. V was shortened by 5 bases and J by 9 bases, with 23 bases between the two germline ends. CDR1 is DFQATT, CDR2 SNEGSKA, per germline (reference sequence). The DNA for the CDR3 is TGCAGTGCTGGCCAGGCCCTACGCGCCCCGGGTGAGCAGTTCTTC. Its translation is CSAGQALRAPGEQFF.

The chain links TRBV12-3 or TRBV12-4 to TRBJ2-5, with 7 bases that match TRBD1. This CDR3 contains 13 residues. With 6 bases clipped from V and 1 base from J, the junction kept 2 bases outside the gene matches. CDR3 in amino acids: CASRGQVQETQYF. The CDR3, as DNA: TGTGCCAGCAGAGGACAGGTCCAAGAGACCCAGTACTTC.

The V call is TRBV12-3 or TRBV12-4, the J call TRBJ2-4, with D tentatively TRBD1 (6 bases). Trimming left V 6 bases short and J 3 bases short, with 9 bases between. This CDR3 is 13 amino acids long. In nucleotides, the CDR3 is TGTGCCAGCAGCCTAGGGGGCAAAAACATTCAGTACTTC. This codes for CASSLGGKNIQYF.

This clonotype was recorded many times. This rearrangement joins TRBV4-2 to TRBJ2-1; 9 positions agree with TRBD2. CDR1 is LGHNA and CDR2 is YNFKEQ in the germline V gene. CDR3 size: 14 residues. Trimming cost V 6 bases and J 5 bases; bases outside gene matches: 5. The CDR3 nucleotides are TGTGCCAGCAGTTTGGCTAGCGGGGACAATGAGCAGTTCTTC. Its translation: CASSLASGDNEQFF.

The chain couples TRBV7-9 to TRBJ2-7; D ambiguous. Germline V CDR1 and CDR2: SEHNR, FQNEAQ (reference sequence). This CDR3 has 14 residues. Trimming left V 5 bases short and J 3 bases short, with 14 bases between. CDR3 sequence: CASSPPADFYEQYF. The CDR3 DNA reads as TGTGCCAGCAGCCCCCCGGCAGACTTCTACGAGCAGTACTTC.

This clonotype occurred a few times. This chain connects TRBV12-3 or TRBV12-4 to TRBJ2-1; D not resolved. The CDR3 has 12 amino acids. V was trimmed by 6 bases and J by 6 bases, leaving 9 bases between them. CDR3 sequence reads: CASRIQLNEQFF. The CDR3 DNA follows: TGTGCCAGCAGAATTCAGCTCAATGAGCAGTTCTTC.

The table lists this clonotype with a few counts. The gene calls are TRBV4-3 and TRBJ2-1; weak D call: TRBD2 (6 bases). This CDR3 has 15 residues. Trimming shortened V by 3 bases and J by 5 bases, and 14 bases separated the two germline ends. CDR1 and CDR2 from the germline V gene are LGHNA and YSLEER. CDR3 sequence (DNA): TGCGCCAGCAGCCAGGATTTAGCGGCCGACAATGAGCAGTTCTTC. Translation: CASSQDLAADNEQFF.

V is TRBV12-3 or TRBV12-4 and J is TRBJ1-1; 7 nucleotides align to TRBD1. CDR3 length: 14 amino acids. V dropped 1 base and J dropped 3; count of bases not matched to a gene: 2. CDR3 DNA: TGTGCCAGCAGTTTAGGGGGACAGTACACTGAAGCTTTCTTT. Amino acids: CASSLGGQYTEAFF.

This clonotype has ten or more counts. The chain carries TRBV24-1 and TRBJ1-5; D unresolved. Trimming shortened V by 2 bases and J by 4 bases, and 2 bases separated the two germline ends. CDR3 length equals 12 residues. Per germline, CDR1 KGHDR and CDR2 SFDVKD. The CDR3 reads CATSDWNQPQHF. The CDR3, as DNA: TGTGCCACCAGTGATTGGAATCAGCCCCAGCATTTT.

The chain combines TRBV15 with TRBJ1-5, with no clear D. The CDR3 is 15 residues long. CDR1 and CDR2 from the germline V gene are LNHNV and YYDKDF (reference sequence). The V and J ends lost 3 bases and 1 base respectively, with 10 bases between them. CDR3: CATSSHQKSNQPQHF. In DNA form, the CDR3 reads TGTGCCACCAGCAGCCACCAGAAAAGCAATCAGCCCCAGCATTTT.

The chain carries TRBV20-1 and TRBJ2-7, with 8 bases that match TRBD2. Germline lookup yields CDR1 DFQATT and CDR2 SNEGSKA (reference sequence). The CDR3 length is 12 residues. Unmatched junction bases numbered 4, after V lost 3 bases and J lost 6 bases. The CDR3 sequence is CSARGLVLEQYF. As DNA, the CDR3 is TGCAGTGCTAGGGGACTAGTCCTCGAGCAGTACTTC.

The V gene is TRBV4-1, the J gene TRBJ2-3; D is undetermined. CDR1 is MGHRA, CDR2 YSYEKL, per germline. Trimming took 0 bases from V and 3 from J, leaving 10 bases between them. The CDR3 is made up of 15 amino acids. The CDR3 DNA reads as TGCGCCAGCAGCCAAGATCTTGCACTTACAGATACGCAGTATTTT. Amino acids: CASSQDLALTDTQYF.

Only a few counts were recorded for this clonotype. This sequence joins TRBV27 and TRBJ2-3; D remains ambiguous. Trimming stripped 4 bases from V and 4 bases from J, with 12 bases between. This CDR3 spans 14 amino acids. Per the germline V gene, CDR1 is MNHEY and CDR2 is SMNVEV (reference sequence). In DNA, the CDR3 is TGTGCCAGCAGTTCCCTCAGAGACGCAGATACGCAGTATTTT. Residues: CASSSLRDADTQYF.

The chain carries TRBV11-2 and TRBJ1-2; TRBD1 might be the D (5 bases). V gave up 5 bases and J gave up 4 bases, with 14 bases separating them. The CDR3 is 14 residues long. CDR1 SGHAT and CDR2 FQNNGV come from the germline V gene. CDR3 protein: CASSRLDSPYGYTF. In nucleotides, the CDR3 is TGTGCCAGCAGCCGCCTCGACAGCCCCTATGGCTACACCTTC.

This clonotype has a handful of counts. This rearrangement joins TRBV12-3 or TRBV12-4 to TRBJ2-1; possibly TRBD1 or TRBD2 for D (6 bases each). The ends were cut back, 6 bases at V and 8 bases at J, with 17 bases in the middle. The CDR3 length is 14 residues. The DNA for the CDR3 is TGTGCCAGCAGCCCTTCCCCAAGGGGGGATGAGCAGTTCTTC. Residues: CASSPSPRGDEQFF.

The chain carries TRBV12-3 or TRBV12-4 and TRBJ2-7; the match to TRBD2 covers 10 bases. V dropped 3 bases and J dropped 4; count of bases not matched to a gene: 6. This CDR3 spans 15 amino acids. This CDR3 is CASSLGLARTYEQYF. CDR3 in DNA: TGTGCCAGCAGTTTGGGACTAGCGAGAACGTACGAGCAGTACTTC.

V and J are TRBV28 and TRBJ1-5; no definite D call. Germline loops: CDR1 MDHEN, CDR2 SYDVKM. CDR3 length: 14 amino acids. V dropped 2 bases and J dropped 4 bases, with 9 bases sitting between them. The CDR3 here is CASSLREGNQPQHF. CDR3 in DNA: TGTGCCAGCAGTTTAAGGGAAGGTAATCAGCCCCAGCATTTT.

The sample holds a few counts of this clonotype. This chain uses TRBV9 with TRBJ2-3; 8 bases line up with TRBD2. The V segment lost 5 bases and the J segment 2 bases; nucleotides outside the gene matches: 7. Looked up from germline, CDR1 is SGDLS and CDR2 is YYNGEE. The length of the CDR3 is 15 residues. The CDR3 protein is CASRRSGGVTDTQYF. As DNA, the CDR3 is TGTGCCAGCAGGCGGAGCGGGGGAGTCACAGATACGCAGTATTTT.